Detailed here is one T cell receptor (beta chain). The sample comes from a study of blood T cell repertoires in COVID-19. About the study: Spain, Italy and the United States supplied samples that represented acute and convalescent COVID-19. The cDNA or gDNA used as material had been derived from T cells, B-cell-depleted T cells, or PBMCs.

In the original processing: Amplification from reference gene primers served as the basis for estimated nucleated cell counts. Produced via immunoSEQ multiplex PCR; TCRdb's table is partial and in-frame only. V, J and clone size were drawn from that table, and D and trimming were deduced from the DNA. The sample has about 240,000 clones; around 87% are singletons. The sample taken for sequencing was peripheral blood. This TCR was sampled from a woman in her seventies with active or convalescent COVID-19.

The CDR3 DNA reads as TGCGCCAGCAGCCAAGCCGGGGGGCGAACCGGGGAGCTGTTTTTT. As protein: CASSQAGGRTGELFF. J is TRBJ2-2 and V is TRBV4-3; D perhaps matches TRBD2 (7 bases). The length of the CDR3 is 15 residues. V lost 1 base to trimming and J lost 5 bases, with 11 bases between them. The V gene's germline CDR1 is LGHNA and CDR2 YSLEER.